The source of this T cell receptor (beta chain) is a study of blood T cell repertoires in COVID-19. Across fewer than 25 US areas, participants ranged in age from about 18 to 100 years. Participant-reported clinical history was the basis for cohort assignment. Methods used by the authors: How many nucleated cells were present was estimated from reference gene primer amplification. Assay: immunoSEQ multiplex PCR; the TCRdb copy retains only in-frame clones and omits some. Clonal size and the V and J genes are those of that table, whereas D and trimming came from the DNA. The data hold fewer than 350,000 clones, with approximately 91% observed a single time. Trimming pared 0 bases from V and 5 bases from J, leaving 7 bases between. The CDR3 extends over 13 amino acids. Per germline, CDR1 MGHRA and CDR2 YSYEKL.

The chain carries TRBV4-1 and TRBJ1-2; no clear D gene. Source material: PBMCs or T cells enriched from blood (not recorded which). The clonotype was recovered from a woman aged 40 to 55 with acute COVID-19. As DNA, the CDR3 is TGCGCCAGCAGCCAAGAAAGTCGGTATGGCTACACCTTC. Its translation is CASSQESRYGYTF.